The 25 T cell receptor beta chains below all came from one sample that was sequenced in a study of T cells in Graves' hyperthyroidism and ophthalmopathy. Amplification targeted TCR beta CDR3 regions from RNA transcripts. In the first-round RT-PCR of the TCR CDR3, the HTBI primer set was used. TCRdb reanalysed the multiplex PCR reads using MiXCR and keeps one entry per CDR3 protein. The data show approximately 360,000 distinct CDR3 sequences, 25% seen once. Sequencing input: blood. These receptors were obtained from a middle-aged man with Graves' hyperthyroidism.

The chain links TRBV28 to TRBJ2-3, with TRBD2 matching 9 bases. Trimming at V came to 3 bases and at J to 3 bases, leaving 7 bases not matched to a gene. Per the germline V gene, CDR1 is MDHEN and CDR2 is SYDVKM. There are 16 residues in the CDR3. CDR3 sequence: CASSLYQAGGTDTQYF. CDR3 nucleotides: TGTGCCAGCAGTTTGTACCAAGCGGGAGGAACAGATACGCAGTATTTT.

The chain uses TRBV24-1 and TRBJ2-1; a weak D match, TRBD2 (5 bases). There are 14 residues in the CDR3. Germline CDR1 is KGHDR and CDR2 is SFDVKD. Trimming removed 0 bases from V and 5 bases from J, with 7 bases in between. Written as DNA, the CDR3 is TGTGCCACCAGTGATTTGGGACTCGACAATGAGCAGTTCTTC. It yields the protein CATSDLGLDNEQFF.

This clonotype was counted ten times or more. The V gene is TRBV3-1, the J gene TRBJ1-2; 9 positions match TRBD1. Germline V lookup: CDR1 LGHDT, CDR2 YNNKEL (reference sequence). This CDR3 region has 17 residues. Trimming took 0 bases from V and 5 from J; bases not matched to a gene: 10. CDR3 region: CASSQDLGQGQRYGYTF. CDR3 nucleotide sequence: TGTGCCAGCAGCCAAGATCTGGGACAGGGACAACGATATGGCTACACCTTC.

The J gene is TRBJ2-3, the V gene TRBV30, with 7 bases that match TRBD2. The CDR3 spans 16 residues. V was clipped by 5 bases and J by 0 bases; unmatched bases: 11. Germline lookup yields CDR1 GTSNPN and CDR2 SVGIG (reference sequence). CDR3 sequence (DNA): TGTGCCTGGGGTCCACGGGCTAGCGGTAGCACAGATACGCAGTATTTT. Its translation is CAWGPRASGSTDTQYF.

This clonotype was found a few times. The chain has TRBV20-1 and TRBJ2-4; D is tentatively TRBD1 or TRBD2 (5 bases each). V was clipped by 2 bases and J by 9 bases, with 14 bases between them. This CDR3 region has 13 residues. CDR1 is DFQATT and CDR2 is SNEGSKA in the germline V gene (reference sequence). CDR3 loop: CSARRGPRAIQYF. In DNA, the CDR3 is TGCAGTGCTAGAAGGGGACCCCGGGCCATTCAGTACTTC.

J is TRBJ1-4 and V is TRBV14, with 9 bases fitting TRBD1. The CDR3 sequence is 14 residues long. Per the germline V gene, CDR1 is SGHDN and CDR2 is FVKESK. Losses at the gene ends were 4 bases for V and 10 bases for J; bases not matched to a gene: 7. CDR3 loop: CASSPGTGRGKLFF. CDR3 nucleotide sequence: TGTGCCAGCAGCCCCGGGACAGGGAGGGGAAAACTGTTTTTT.

The J gene is TRBJ1-1, the V gene TRBV9; no firm D call. Germline V gene data show CDR1 as SGDLS and CDR2 as YYNGEE. CDR3 length: 15 amino acids. The germline V and J ends were trimmed by 0 bases and 2 bases, with 11 bases remaining between them. This CDR3 reads CASSVGPTGNTEAFF. In nucleotides, the CDR3 is TGTGCCAGCAGCGTAGGGCCCACCGGAAACACTGAAGCTTTCTTT. Combining the CDR3 with reference TRBV9 and TRBJ1-1 gives the whole variable domain DSGVTQTPKHLITATGQRVTLRCSPRSGDLSVYWYQQSLDQGLQFLIQYYNGEERAKGNILERFSAQQFPDLHSELNLSSLELGDSALYFCASSVGPTGNTEAFFGQGTRLTVV.

A note on this clonotype: A read error may produce the germline difference seen at one junction end. The V call is TRBV6-2 or TRBV6-3, the J call TRBJ1-1; tentatively, D is TRBD1 (5 bases). CDR3 length: 17 residues. CDR1 MNHEY and CDR2 SVGEGT come from the germline V gene. CDR3 DNA: TGTACCAGCAGTTACTCAATACATGCTGAGGGACACACTGAAGCTTTCTTT. The encoded protein is CTSSYSIHAEGHTEAFF.

This clonotype was counted a few times. The rearrangement joins TRBV30 to TRBJ1-3; 7 bases line up with TRBD1. V dropped 0 bases and J dropped 4; count of bases not matched to a gene: 6. The CDR3 loop spans 15 amino acids. Per germline, CDR1 GTSNPN and CDR2 SVGIG (reference sequence). DNA for the CDR3: TGTGCCTGGAGTGTAGGGGGCAGCTCCGGAAACACCATATATTTT. Translating it yields CAWSVGGSSGNTIYF.

With regard to this clonotype: A clone one base away is much larger, so this may be a read error. The gene calls are TRBV15 and TRBJ2-1, with TRBD2 matching 7 bases. In germline, CDR1 is LNHNV, CDR2 YYDKDF (reference sequence). CDR3 length equals 13 residues. Germline trimming cut 8 bases from V and 9 bases from J; bases unmatched to any gene: 10. The CDR3 nucleotides read TGTGCCACCGTCCAGCGGGGCCGGGGTGAGCAGTTCTTC. It translates to CATVQRGRGEQFF.

This clonotype was observed many times. The chain links TRBV12-3 or TRBV12-4 to TRBJ2-7; 8 bases map to TRBD2. The CDR3 runs to 15 residues. The junction had 8 bases not matched to a gene; V was cut back by 5 bases and J by 2 bases. In nucleotides, the CDR3 is TGTGCCAGCAGTACGGGACTAGGGGGAACCTACGAGCAGTACTTC. Its translation is CASSTGLGGTYEQYF.

V gene TRBV30 combines with J gene TRBJ2-1; 9 nucleotides agree with TRBD2. After removal of 2 bases from V and 4 bases from J, the junction contained 3 bases not matched to a gene. Germline V gene data show CDR1 as GTSNPN and CDR2 as SVGIG (reference sequence). The CDR3 extends over 14 amino acids. The CDR3 bases are TGTGCCTGGAGTAGCCTAGCGGGGTACAATGAGCAGTTCTTC. Translated, it gives CAWSSLAGYNEQFF.

This clonotype was counted between two and nine times. This rearrangement joins TRBV5-1 to TRBJ2-3, with 8 bases aligning to TRBD2. The CDR3 spans 13 residues. The V and J ends lost 1 base and 8 bases, in that order; junction bases with no gene match: 3. Germline-derived CDR1 and CDR2 are SGHRS and YFSETQ. The CDR3 DNA reads as TGCGCCAGCAGCTTGAGCGGGAGAAGTACGCAGTATTTT. As protein: CASSLSGRSTQYF.

The chain employs TRBV6-2 or TRBV6-3 and TRBJ1-4; D is uncertain. V was pared by 6 bases and J by 8 bases, with 10 bases between. The CDR3 is 12 residues long. Germline V lookup: CDR1 MNHEY, CDR2 SVGEGT. The CDR3 DNA reads as TGTGCCAGCAGCGACCCTGGAGAAAAACTGTTTTTT. Translation gives CASSDPGEKLFF.

This clonotype was counted at least ten times. The chain carries TRBV10-3 and TRBJ1-1; D is possibly TRBD1 (6 bases). Germline CDR1 ENHRY, CDR2 SYGVKD. This CDR3 has 14 amino acids. V gave up 6 bases and J gave up 6 bases, with 17 bases separating them. The CDR3 region is CAISTDAGAAEAFF. In DNA, the CDR3 is TGTGCCATCAGCACCGACGCGGGGGCCGCTGAAGCTTTCTTT.

V and J are TRBV3-1 and TRBJ2-7; TRBD2 aligns across 7 bases. CDR1 is LGHDT and CDR2 is YNNKEL in the germline V gene (reference sequence). V lost 4 bases and J lost 5; bases outside the gene matches: 8. The CDR3 spans 14 residues. The CDR3 nucleotides are TGTGCCAGCAGCCCTGGGGGGGGGATGAACGAGCAGTACTTC. Amino acid sequence: CASSPGGGMNEQYF.

The CDR3 loop is CASSLGGGGPNTEAFF. The CDR3 bases are TGTGCCAGCAGTTTGGGGGGAGGGGGTCCGAACACTGAAGCTTTCTTT. The gene calls are TRBV12-3 or TRBV12-4 and TRBJ1-1; TRBD1 might be the D (6 bases). This CDR3 has 16 amino acids. The ends were cut back, 3 bases at V and 1 base at J, with 15 bases in the middle.

This clonotype has ten or more counts. The V and J genes are TRBV2 and TRBJ2-1; TRBD2 aligns across 13 bases. This CDR3 has 15 amino acids. Germline V lookup: CDR1 SNHLY, CDR2 FYNNEI. V was clipped by 5 bases and J by 6 bases; unmatched bases: 4. The CDR3 loop is CASSPGTSGINEQFF. DNA for the CDR3: TGTGCCAGCAGTCCCGGGACTAGCGGGATCAATGAGCAGTTCTTC.

This rearrangement joins TRBV19 to TRBJ2-7; 8 positions agree with TRBD1. Trimming took 5 bases from V and 5 from J; bases not matched to a gene: 8. The length of the CDR3 is 14 residues. Looked up from germline, CDR1 is LNHDA and CDR2 is SQIVND (reference sequence). Written as DNA, the CDR3 is TGTGCCAGTAGTGTCCAGGGGGCTTTCGACGAGCAGTACTTC. This gives the protein CASSVQGAFDEQYF.

The sample holds a few counts of this clonotype. This sequence joins TRBV3-1 and TRBJ1-1; TRBD1 is a possible D gene (5 bases). In germline, CDR1 is LGHDT, CDR2 YNNKEL (reference sequence). This CDR3 is 14 amino acids long. The V and J ends lost 1 base and 4 bases respectively, with 10 bases between them. DNA for the CDR3: TGTGCCAGCAGCCAAGTCGGGGGTAGCACTGAAGCTTTCTTT. Its protein is CASSQVGGSTEAFF.

The count of this clonotype is one. This rearrangement joins TRBV30 to TRBJ2-7; D is undetermined. Between the trimmed V and J ends, which lost 0 bases and 1 base, there was a span of 16 bases. From germline, CDR1 is GTSNPN and CDR2 SVGIG (reference sequence). CDR3 length: 16 residues. CDR3 sequence: CAWSVRVGPGSYEQYF. CDR3 nucleotides: TGTGCCTGGAGTGTAAGAGTAGGCCCTGGTTCCTACGAGCAGTACTTC.

The V gene is TRBV6-5, the J gene TRBJ1-2, with TRBD1 matching 8 bases. There are 15 residues in the CDR3. Trimming took 0 bases from V and 6 from J; bases not matched to a gene: 6. Germline lookup yields CDR1 MNHEY and CDR2 SVGAGI. The CDR3 DNA reads TGTGCCAGCAGTTACTCCGGACAGGGCGTGGATGGCTACACCTTC. Encoded protein: CASSYSGQGVDGYTF.

The V call is TRBV6-2 or TRBV6-3, the J call TRBJ2-7; D gene ambiguous. In germline, CDR1 is MNHEY, CDR2 SVGEGT. V lost 2 bases and J 6 bases, leaving 5 bases between the germline ends. This CDR3 region has 11 residues. In DNA, the CDR3 is TGTGCCAGCAGTTACGAGACCGAGCAGTACTTC. The encoded protein is CASSYETEQYF.

V and J are TRBV11-3 and TRBJ1-3; possibly TRBD1 for D (5 bases). Germline-derived CDR1 and CDR2 are SGHNT and YENEEA. The CDR3 contains 15 residues. The V end lost 1 base, the J end lost 0 bases, and 7 bases lay between the germline ends. CDR3 nucleotides: TGTGCCAGCAGCTTAGTGGGGGGCTCTGGAAACACCATATATTTT. Amino acids: CASSLVGGSGNTIYF.

This clonotype was detected many times. V gene TRBV7-3 combines with J gene TRBJ2-5, with 9 bases that match TRBD1. The junction had 7 bases not matched to a gene; V was cut back by 8 bases and J by 3 bases. There are 14 residues in the CDR3. Germline V gene sequence: CDR1 SGHTA, CDR2 FQGTGA. CDR3 DNA: TGTGCCAGCGCGATTGGACAGGGGAAAGAGACCCAGTACTTC. Residues: CASAIGQGKETQYF.